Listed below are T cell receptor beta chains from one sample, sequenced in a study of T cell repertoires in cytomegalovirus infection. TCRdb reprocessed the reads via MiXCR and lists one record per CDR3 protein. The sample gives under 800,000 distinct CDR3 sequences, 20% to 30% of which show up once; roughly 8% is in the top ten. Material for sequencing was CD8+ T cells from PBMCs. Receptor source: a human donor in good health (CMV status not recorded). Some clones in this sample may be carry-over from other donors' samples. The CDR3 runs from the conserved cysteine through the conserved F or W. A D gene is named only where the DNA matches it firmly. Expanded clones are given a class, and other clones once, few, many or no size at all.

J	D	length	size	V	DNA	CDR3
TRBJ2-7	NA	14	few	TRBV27	TGTGCCAGCAGTTTGGGGCTGGATTGGGGCGAGCAGTACTTC	CASSLGLDWGEQYF
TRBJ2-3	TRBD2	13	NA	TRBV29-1	TGCAGCGTTCGGGAACGGGGGGCAGATACGCAGTATTTT	CSVRERGADTQYF
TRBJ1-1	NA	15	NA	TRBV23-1	TGCGCCAACAGTCAATCGGATCCGGGGAACACTGAAGCTTTCTTT	CANSQSDPGNTEAFF
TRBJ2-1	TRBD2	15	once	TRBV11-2	TGTGCCAGCAGCACGACTAGCGGGGGGGCCCATGAGCAGTTCTTC	CASSTTSGGAHEQFF
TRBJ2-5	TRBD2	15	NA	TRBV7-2	TGTGCCAGCAAACTTAGCGGGGGAGGTGGAGAGACCCAGTACTTC	CASKLSGGGGETQYF
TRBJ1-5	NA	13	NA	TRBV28	TGTGCCAGCAGTTTATCTTGGGGTCAGCCCCAGCATTTT	CASSLSWGQPQHF
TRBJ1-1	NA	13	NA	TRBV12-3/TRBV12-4	TGTGCCAGCAGGGAGGGGAGTCGGACTGAAGCTTTCTTT	CASREGSRTEAFF
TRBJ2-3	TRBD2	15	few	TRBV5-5	TGTGCCAGCAGCTTGGAGGCGGGGGGGCCAGATACGCAGTATTTT	CASSLEAGGPDTQYF
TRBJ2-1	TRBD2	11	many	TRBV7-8	TGTGCCAGCAGCCCCCGGGGGGGTAAATTCTTC	CASSPRGGKFF
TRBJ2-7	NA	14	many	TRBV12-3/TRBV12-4	TGTGCCAGCACCCAAGCCGGGGTCGGGTACGAGCAGTACTTC	CASTQAGVGYEQYF
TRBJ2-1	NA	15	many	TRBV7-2	TGTGCCAGCAGCCCCCCCAGGGATCTTTACAATGAGCAGTTCTTC	CASSPPRDLYNEQFF
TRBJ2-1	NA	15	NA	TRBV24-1	TGTGCCACCAGTGATCACCAGACTAGCTACAATGAGCAGTTCTTC	CATSDHQTSYNEQFF
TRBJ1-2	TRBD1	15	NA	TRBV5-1	TGCGCCAGCAGCTTACGGCGGACAGGGATTGATGGCTACACCTTC	CASSLRRTGIDGYTF
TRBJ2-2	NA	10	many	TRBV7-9	TGTGCCAGCAGCCCTGGGGAGCTGTTTTTT	CASSPGELFF
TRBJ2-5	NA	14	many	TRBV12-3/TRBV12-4	TGTGCCAGCAGTTTGAACAGGGAGCCAGAGACCCAGTACTTC	CASSLNREPETQYF
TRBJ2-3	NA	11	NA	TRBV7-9	TGTGCCAGCAGCTTAGGACAGACCGAGGATTTT	CASSLGQTEDF
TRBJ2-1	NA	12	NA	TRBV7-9	TGTGCCGCCTCGGCTGACTACAATGAGCAGTTCTTC	CAASADYNEQFF
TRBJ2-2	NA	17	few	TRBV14	TGTGCCAGCAGCCAAGATGGGTACAGGACGAACACCGGGGAGCTGTTTTTT	CASSQDGYRTNTGELFF
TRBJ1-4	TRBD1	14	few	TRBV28	TGTGCCAGCATGGACAGGGCCTTTAATGAAAAACTGTTTTTT	CASMDRAFNEKLFF
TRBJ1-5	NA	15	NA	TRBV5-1	TGCGCCAGCAGCTTGGGAACAGGGAAGTATCAGCCCCAGCATTTT	CASSLGTGKYQPQHF
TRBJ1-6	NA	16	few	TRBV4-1	TGCGCCAGCAGCCAAGATCCGGGATCCTATAATTCACCCCTCCACTTT	CASSQDPGSYNSPLHF
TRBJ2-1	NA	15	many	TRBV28	TGTGCCAGCAGTTTATATTCCAGCTCCTACAATGAGCAGTTCTTC	CASSLYSSSYNEQFF
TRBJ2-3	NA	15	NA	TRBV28	TGTGCCAGCAGTCCCCCCCAGTGGGGAACAGATACGCAGTATTTT	CASSPPQWGTDTQYF
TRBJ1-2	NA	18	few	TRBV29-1	TGCAGCGTTGAAGATCCGAGAAACCTTGGACTGGGAATCTATGGCTACACCTTC	CSVEDPRNLGLGIYGYTF
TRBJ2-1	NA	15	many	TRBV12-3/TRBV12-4	TGTGCCAGCAGTTTAGGGACAGGGAGGGTCCATGAGCAGTTCTTC	CASSLGTGRVHEQFF
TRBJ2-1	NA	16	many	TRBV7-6	TGTGCCAGCAGCCCCCCGCAGGCCAGCTCCTACAATGAGCAGTTCTTC	CASSPPQASSYNEQFF
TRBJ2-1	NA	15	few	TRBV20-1	TGCAGTGCTAGAGCCCCCCGGGGGGCCCGGGATGAGCAGTTCTTC	CSARAPRGARDEQFF
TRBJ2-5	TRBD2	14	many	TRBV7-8	TGTGCCAGCAGGGTAGCGGGGTATCAAGAGACCCAGTACTTC	CASRVAGYQETQYF
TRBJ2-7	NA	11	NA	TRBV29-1	TGCAGCGTTTGGGAAAACTACGAGCAGTACTTC	CSVWENYEQYF
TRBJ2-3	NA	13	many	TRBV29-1	TGCAGCGTTGAAGAAGCCAGCACAGATACGCAGTATTTT	CSVEEASTDTQYF
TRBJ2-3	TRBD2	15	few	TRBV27	TGTGCCAGCAGTCGGGCTAGCGGGACCACAGATACGCAGTATTTT	CASSRASGTTDTQYF
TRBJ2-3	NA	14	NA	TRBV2	TGTGCCAGCAGTCGTGGCGCTCAGGCAGATACGCAGTATTTT	CASSRGAQADTQYF
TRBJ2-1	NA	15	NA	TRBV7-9	TGTGCCAGCAGCTTACCCCAGGTCCAAAACAATGAGCAGTTCTTC	CASSLPQVQNNEQFF
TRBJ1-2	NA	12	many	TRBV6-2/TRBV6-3	TGTGCCAGCAGTTACGCGAGCTATGGCTACACCTTC	CASSYASYGYTF
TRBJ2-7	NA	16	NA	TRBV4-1	TGCGCCAGCAGCCTCAGAGCGACAGACGTCTCCTACGAGCAGTACTTC	CASSLRATDVSYEQYF
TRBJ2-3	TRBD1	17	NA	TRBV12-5	TGTGCTAGTGGTTTCATGACAGGGGACACTAGCACAGATACGCAGTATTTT	CASGFMTGDTSTDTQYF
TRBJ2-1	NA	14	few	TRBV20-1	TGCAGTGCTAGAGATCCCCTACAGGCCAATGAGCAGTTCTTC	CSARDPLQANEQFF
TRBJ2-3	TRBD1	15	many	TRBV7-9	TGTGCCAGCAGCCCTACAGACAGGGGAGGAGATACGCAGTATTTT	CASSPTDRGGDTQYF
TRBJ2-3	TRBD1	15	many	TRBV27	TGTGCCAGCAGTCCGAGGGGGCGCATGACAGATACGCAGTATTTT	CASSPRGRMTDTQYF
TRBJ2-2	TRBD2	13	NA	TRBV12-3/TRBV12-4	TGTGTCAGCAGTTTAGCGGGCACCGGGGAGCTGTTTTTT	CVSSLAGTGELFF
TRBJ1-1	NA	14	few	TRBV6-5	TGTGCCAGCAGTTACGGGCCCGGGGGCACTGAAGCTTTCTTT	CASSYGPGGTEAFF
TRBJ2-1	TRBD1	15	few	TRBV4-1	TGCGCCAGCAGCTTTGCCGGGACAGCGATTAATGAGCAGTTCTTC	CASSFAGTAINEQFF
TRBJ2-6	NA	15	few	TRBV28	TGTGCCAGCAGTTGGCTGGACTCTGGGGCCAACGTCCTGACTTTC	CASSWLDSGANVLTF
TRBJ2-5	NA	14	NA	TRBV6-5	TGTGCCAGCACCTCATCGTGGGGCGTAGAGACCCAGTACTTC	CASTSSWGVETQYF
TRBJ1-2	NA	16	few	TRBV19	TGTGCCAGTAGTATAGTTCGGGGGGCGCTTAACTATGGCTACACCTTC	CASSIVRGALNYGYTF